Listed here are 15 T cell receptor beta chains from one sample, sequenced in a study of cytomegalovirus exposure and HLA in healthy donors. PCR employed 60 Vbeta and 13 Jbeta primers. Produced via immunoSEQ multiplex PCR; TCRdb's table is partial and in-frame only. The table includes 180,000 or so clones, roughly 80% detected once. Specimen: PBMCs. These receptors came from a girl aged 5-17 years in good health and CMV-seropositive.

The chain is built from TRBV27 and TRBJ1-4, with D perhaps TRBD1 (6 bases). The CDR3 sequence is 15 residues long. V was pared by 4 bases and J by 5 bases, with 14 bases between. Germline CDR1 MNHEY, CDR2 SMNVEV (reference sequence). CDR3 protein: CASSSPGELNEKLFF. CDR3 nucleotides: TGTGCCAGCAGTTCCCCAGGGGAGTTGAATGAAAAACTGTTTTTT.

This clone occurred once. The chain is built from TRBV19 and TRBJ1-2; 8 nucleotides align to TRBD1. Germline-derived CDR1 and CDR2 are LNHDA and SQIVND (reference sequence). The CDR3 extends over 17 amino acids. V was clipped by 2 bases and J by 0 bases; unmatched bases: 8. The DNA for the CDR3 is TGTGCCAGTAGTATATACCACAGGGGGAAACCTAACTATGGCTACACCTTC. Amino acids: CASSIYHRGKPNYGYTF.

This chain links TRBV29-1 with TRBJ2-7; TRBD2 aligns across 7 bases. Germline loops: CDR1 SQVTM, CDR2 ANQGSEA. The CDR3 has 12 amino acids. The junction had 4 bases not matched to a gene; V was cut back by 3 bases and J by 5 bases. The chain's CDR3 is CSVETGGDEQYF. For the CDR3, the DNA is TGCAGCGTTGAGACTGGGGGGGACGAGCAGTACTTC.

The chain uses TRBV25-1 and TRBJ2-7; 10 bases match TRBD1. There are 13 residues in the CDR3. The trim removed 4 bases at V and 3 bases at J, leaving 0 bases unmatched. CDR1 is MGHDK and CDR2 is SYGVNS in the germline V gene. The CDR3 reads CASSGTGGYEQYF. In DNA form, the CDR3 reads TGTGCCAGCAGTGGGACAGGGGGCTACGAGCAGTACTTC.

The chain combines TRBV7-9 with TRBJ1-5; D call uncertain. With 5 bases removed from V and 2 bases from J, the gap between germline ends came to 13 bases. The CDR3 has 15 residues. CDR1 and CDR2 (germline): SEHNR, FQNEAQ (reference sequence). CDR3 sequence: CASSPESSGNQPQHF. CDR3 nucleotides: TGTGCCAGCAGCCCCGAGAGTTCGGGCAATCAGCCCCAGCATTTT.

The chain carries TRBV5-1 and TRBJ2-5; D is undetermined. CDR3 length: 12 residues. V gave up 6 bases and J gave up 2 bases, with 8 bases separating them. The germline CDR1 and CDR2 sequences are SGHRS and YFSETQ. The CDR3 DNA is TGCGCCAGCAAAGACGGGCAAGAGACCCAGTACTTC. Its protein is CASKDGQETQYF. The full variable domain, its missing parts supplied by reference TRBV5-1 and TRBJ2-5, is KAGVTQTPRYLIKTRGQQVTLSCSPISGHRSVSWYQQTPGQGLQFLFEYFSETQRNKGNFPGRFSGRQFSNSRSEMNVSTLELGDSALYLCASKDGQETQYFGPGTRLLVL.

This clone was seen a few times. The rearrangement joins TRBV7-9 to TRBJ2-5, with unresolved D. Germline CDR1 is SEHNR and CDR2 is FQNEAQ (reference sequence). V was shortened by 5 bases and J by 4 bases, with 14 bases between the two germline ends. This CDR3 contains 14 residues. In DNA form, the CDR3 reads TGTGCCAGCAGCCCGGCGACGACGGGAGAGACCCAGTACTTC. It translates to CASSPATTGETQYF.

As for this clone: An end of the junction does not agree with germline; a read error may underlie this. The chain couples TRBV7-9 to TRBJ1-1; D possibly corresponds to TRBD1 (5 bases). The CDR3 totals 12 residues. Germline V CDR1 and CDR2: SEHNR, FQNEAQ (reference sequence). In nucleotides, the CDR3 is TGTTCCAGCAGCTTACAGGACACTGAAGCTTTCTTT. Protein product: CSSSLQDTEAFF.

The DNA for the CDR3 is TGTGCCAGCAGCTTAGCGGAGTTTTGGGGCTACACCTTC. It is translated as CASSLAEFWGYTF. V usage is TRBV7-2 and J usage is TRBJ1-2; D gene ambiguous. V lost 0 bases to trimming and J lost 8 bases, with 10 bases between them. Germline V gives CDR1 SGHTA, CDR2 FQGNSA. The CDR3 length is 13 residues.

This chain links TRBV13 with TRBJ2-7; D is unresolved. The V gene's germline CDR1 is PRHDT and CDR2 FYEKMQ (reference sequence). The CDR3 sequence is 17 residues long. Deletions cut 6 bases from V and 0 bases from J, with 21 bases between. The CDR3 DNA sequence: TGTGCCAGCAGTCCCGCTGTCGTGGCTAGGTACTCCTACGAGCAGTACTTC. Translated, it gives CASSPAVVARYSYEQYF.

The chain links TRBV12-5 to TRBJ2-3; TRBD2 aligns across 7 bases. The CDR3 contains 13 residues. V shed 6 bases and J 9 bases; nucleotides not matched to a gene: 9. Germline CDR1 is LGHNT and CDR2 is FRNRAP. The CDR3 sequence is CASGRDWGGTQYF. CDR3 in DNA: TGTGCTAGTGGCCGGGACTGGGGGGGAACGCAGTATTTT.

CDR3 protein: CASSVGGEGYTF. The CDR3 bases are TGTGCCAGCAGTGTAGGGGGTGAGGGCTACACCTTC. The rearrangement uses TRBV27 and TRBJ1-2; weak D call: TRBD1 (6 bases). V was cut by 5 bases and J by 8 bases, with 12 bases left in between. From germline, CDR1 is MNHEY and CDR2 SMNVEV (reference sequence). This CDR3 is 12 amino acids long.

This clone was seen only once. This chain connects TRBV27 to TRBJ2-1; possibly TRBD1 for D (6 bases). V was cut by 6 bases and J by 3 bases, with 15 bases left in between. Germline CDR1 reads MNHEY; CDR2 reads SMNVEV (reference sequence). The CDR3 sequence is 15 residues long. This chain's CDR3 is CASSLGLGGYNEQFF. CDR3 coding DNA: TGTGCCAGCAGCTTAGGATTAGGGGGCTACAATGAGCAGTTCTTC.

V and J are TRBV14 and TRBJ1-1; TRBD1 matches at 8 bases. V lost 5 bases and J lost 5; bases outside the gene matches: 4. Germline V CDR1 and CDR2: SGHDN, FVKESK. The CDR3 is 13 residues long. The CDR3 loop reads CASSFRGHTEAFF. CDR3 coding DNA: TGTGCCAGCAGCTTCAGGGGGCATACTGAAGCTTTCTTT.

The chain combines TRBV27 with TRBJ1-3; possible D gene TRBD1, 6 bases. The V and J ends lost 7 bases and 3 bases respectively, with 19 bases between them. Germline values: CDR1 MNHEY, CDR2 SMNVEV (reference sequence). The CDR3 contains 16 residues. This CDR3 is CASKPRTDSIGNTIYF. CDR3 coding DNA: TGTGCCAGCAAACCCCGGACAGACTCTATTGGAAACACCATATATTTT.